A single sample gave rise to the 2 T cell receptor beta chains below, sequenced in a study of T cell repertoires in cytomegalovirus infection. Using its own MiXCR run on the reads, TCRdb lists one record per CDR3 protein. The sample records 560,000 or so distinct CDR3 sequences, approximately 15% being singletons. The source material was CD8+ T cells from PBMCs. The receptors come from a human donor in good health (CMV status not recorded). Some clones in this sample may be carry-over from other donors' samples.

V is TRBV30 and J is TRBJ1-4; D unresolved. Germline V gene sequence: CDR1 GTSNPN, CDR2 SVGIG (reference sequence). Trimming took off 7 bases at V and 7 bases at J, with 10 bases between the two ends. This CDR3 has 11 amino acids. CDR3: CAYGRGEKLFF. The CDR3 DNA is TGTGCCTACGGACGGGGTGAAAAACTGTTTTTT.

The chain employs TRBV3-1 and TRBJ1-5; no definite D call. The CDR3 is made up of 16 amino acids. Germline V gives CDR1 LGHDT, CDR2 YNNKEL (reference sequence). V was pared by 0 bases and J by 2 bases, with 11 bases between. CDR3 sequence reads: CASSQERESGNQPQHF. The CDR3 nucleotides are TGTGCCAGCAGCCAAGAACGGGAGTCGGGCAATCAGCCCCAGCATTTT.